Below, 21 T cell receptor beta chains from the same sample are listed, as sequenced in a study of T cell responses to AZD1222 COVID-19 vaccine. The method was immunoSEQ multiplex PCR; TCRdb's version includes in-frame clones alone and lacks a portion of them. The table lists roughly 140,000 clones, 90% of them singletons. Specimen: peripheral blood, collected on day 0 of AZD1222 vaccination. These receptors were obtained from an adult in good health.

V usage is TRBV24-1 and J usage is TRBJ1-1, with TRBD1 identical over 8 bases. Germline values: CDR1 KGHDR, CDR2 SFDVKD. The CDR3 consists of 16 residues. Losses at the gene ends were 3 bases for V and 1 base for J; bases not matched to a gene: 6. As DNA, the CDR3 is TGTGCCACCAGTGATCATACCGGGACAGGGAACACTGAAGCTTTCTTT. Residues: CATSDHTGTGNTEAFF.

This chain connects TRBV6-6 to TRBJ2-7; D remains unclear. CDR3 size: 12 residues. V was trimmed by 0 bases and J by 4 bases, leaving 4 bases between them. CDR1 is MNHNY and CDR2 is SVGAGI in the germline V gene (reference sequence). CDR3 DNA: TGTGCCAGCAGTTACTCTTTTTACGAGCAGTACTTC. Translation gives CASSYSFYEQYF.

The chain couples TRBV27 to TRBJ2-5; D is perhaps TRBD1 or TRBD2 (5 bases each). The CDR3 length is 13 residues. The V and J ends lost 3 bases and 7 bases respectively, with 12 bases between them. Per the germline V gene, CDR1 is MNHEY and CDR2 is SMNVEV (reference sequence). The CDR3 DNA reads as TGTGCCAGCAGTTTCGATGGGACCGGGACCCAGTACTTC. It is translated as CASSFDGTGTQYF.

This clone was observed a handful of times. This chain links TRBV5-4 with TRBJ2-1; D is perhaps TRBD1 (5 bases). The CDR3 sequence is 14 residues long. Germline V gene sequence: CDR1 SGHNT, CDR2 YYREEE (reference sequence). The germline V and J ends were trimmed by 0 bases and 6 bases, with 10 bases remaining between them. The CDR3: CASSLEGRANEQFF. CDR3 DNA: TGTGCCAGCAGCTTGGAAGGCAGGGCCAATGAGCAGTTCTTC.

This clone occurred once. The genes are TRBV18 and TRBJ1-1; D is possibly TRBD1 (5 bases). Trimming stripped 6 bases from V and 2 bases from J, with 16 bases between. Germline CDR1 and CDR2: KGHSH and LQKENI. The CDR3 runs 15 residues. The CDR3 sequence is CASSLGTGANTEAFF. In DNA, the CDR3 is TGTGCCAGCTCCCTAGGTACAGGAGCAAACACTGAAGCTTTCTTT.

The V call is TRBV2, the J call TRBJ1-6, with a tentative D call TRBD1 (6 bases). Germline CDR1 and CDR2: SNHLY and FYNNEI. The ends were cut back, 1 base at V and 7 bases at J, with 11 bases in the middle. CDR3 length: 15 amino acids. The CDR3 region has the DNA TGTGCCAGCAGTGAAGGGGGACAAGGCAATTCACCCCTCCACTTT. It specifies CASSEGGQGNSPLHF. Based on the CDR3 plus reference TRBV2 and TRBJ1-6, the full variable domain is EPEVTQTPSHQVTQMGQEVILRCVPISNHLYFYWYRQILGQKVEFLVSFYNNEISEKSEIFDDQFSVERPDGSNFTLKIRSTKLEDSAMYFCASSEGGQGNSPLHFGNGTRLTVT.

The count of this clone is one. This rearrangement joins TRBV9 to TRBJ2-7, with D perhaps TRBD2 (7 bases). CDR1 is SGDLS and CDR2 is YYNGEE in the germline V gene. The CDR3 spans 15 residues. Deletions cut 0 bases from V and 5 bases from J, with 15 bases between. The CDR3 coding sequence is TGTGCCAGCAGCGTAGAGGGGGGGCCTAACCACGAGCAGTACTTC. Protein: CASSVEGGPNHEQYF.

This clone was seen a single time. The rearrangement joins TRBV5-1 to TRBJ2-6, with D uncertain. With 0 bases removed from V and 0 bases from J, the gap between germline ends came to 13 bases. The CDR3 has 18 residues. Germline CDR1 is SGHRS and CDR2 is YFSETQ. In DNA, the CDR3 is TGCGCCAGCAGCTTGGTCGGGTGGAGATCCTCTGGGGCCAACGTCCTGACTTTC. Translated: CASSLVGWRSSGANVLTF.

The chain joins TRBV19 to TRBJ2-1; no clear D. CDR1 and CDR2 (germline): LNHDA, SQIVND (reference sequence). The germline V and J ends were trimmed by 9 bases and 9 bases, with 18 bases remaining between them. The CDR3 runs 13 residues. This CDR3 reads CASLGGRAAEQFF. The CDR3 DNA reads TGTGCCAGCCTAGGCGGAAGGGCCGCTGAGCAGTTCTTC.

Points on this clone: Additional DNA sequences in this sample encode the identical CDR3. DNA for the CDR3: TGCGCCAGCAGCCCGGACGGTGACTACGAGCAGTACTTC. Its translation is CASSPDGDYEQYF. V usage is TRBV4-1 and J usage is TRBJ2-7; no clear D gene. Germline-derived CDR1 and CDR2 are MGHRA and YSYEKL. CDR3 length: 13 amino acids. Trimming took off 4 bases at V and 3 bases at J, with 10 bases between the two ends.

The V gene is TRBV5-6, the J gene TRBJ2-7; no reliable D call. With 2 bases removed from V and 6 bases from J, the gap between germline ends came to 6 bases. In germline, CDR1 is SGHDT, CDR2 YYEEEE. This CDR3 spans 11 amino acids. The CDR3 DNA sequence: TGTGCCAGCAGCTTCTCGACCGAGCAGTACTTC. It codes for CASSFSTEQYF.

This chain connects TRBV30 to TRBJ2-1; D call uncertain. V lost 1 base and J lost 5, with 9 bases in between. Germline V gene sequence: CDR1 GTSNPN, CDR2 SVGIG (reference sequence). The CDR3 is 13 residues long. CDR3 DNA: TGTGCCTGGAGTGGGACGATACACAATGAGCAGTTCTTC. Protein: CAWSGTIHNEQFF. Full variable domain (remainder filled in from reference TRBV30 and TRBJ2-1): SQTIHQWPATLVQPVGSPLSLECTVEGTSNPNLYWYRQAAGRGLQLLFYSVGIGQISSEVPQNLSASRPQDRQFILSSKKLLLSDSGFYLCAWSGTIHNEQFFGPGTRLTVL.

The CDR3 coding sequence is TGTGCCAGCAGCCACAGGGGACGCCCCAACTACGAGCAGTACTTC. Translated: CASSHRGRPNYEQYF. The chain couples TRBV3-1 (or the pseudogene TRBV3-2) to TRBJ2-7; maybe TRBD1 (6 bases). The V gene lost 3 bases and the J gene lost 3 bases, with 15 bases spanning the gap. This CDR3 spans 15 amino acids. The germline CDR1 and CDR2 sequences are LGHDT and YNNKEL (reference sequence).

The J gene is TRBJ1-2, the V gene TRBV6-5; TRBD1 is a possible D gene (5 bases). V shed 10 bases and J shed 2 bases, with 14 bases lying between them. CDR3 size: 13 residues. Germline V gene lookup returns CDR1 MNHEY and CDR2 SVGAGI. In nucleotides, the CDR3 is TGTGCCACAACCCGACAGTCGAACTATGGCTACACCTTC. It specifies CATTRQSNYGYTF.

The chain carries TRBV30 and TRBJ1-1; D call uncertain. CDR1 is GTSNPN, CDR2 SVGIG, per germline (reference sequence). Trimming shortened V by 3 bases and J by 4 bases, and 21 bases separated the two germline ends. The CDR3 runs to 16 residues. DNA of the CDR3: TGTGCCTGGAGCCCAAGCCGGGTTCGTCCTATCACTGAAGCTTTCTTT. The encoded protein is CAWSPSRVRPITEAFF.

The chain is built from TRBV4-1 and TRBJ1-5; D call uncertain. This CDR3 has 17 amino acids. The germline V and J ends were trimmed by 4 bases and 0 bases, with 16 bases remaining between them. Germline V gives CDR1 MGHRA, CDR2 YSYEKL. DNA of the CDR3: TGCGCCAGCAGCCCCCGGACGGACCTCTATAGCAATCAGCCCCAGCATTTT. Encoded protein: CASSPRTDLYSNQPQHF.

The chain recombines TRBV27 with TRBJ1-5; D gene ambiguous. The V end lost 5 bases, the J end lost 1 base, and 12 bases lay between the germline ends. The length of the CDR3 is 15 residues. Germline V gene data show CDR1 as MNHEY and CDR2 as SMNVEV (reference sequence). CDR3 amino acids: CASSPENTSNQPQHF. In DNA, the CDR3 is TGTGCCAGCAGTCCGGAGAACACCAGCAATCAGCCCCAGCATTTT.

V gene TRBV19 combines with J gene TRBJ2-3; 15 nucleotides line up with TRBD2. CDR3 length: 16 residues. Germline CDR1 LNHDA, CDR2 SQIVND (reference sequence). Trimming took 2 bases from V and 7 from J; bases not matched to a gene: 4. This CDR3 reads CASSIIGTSGRNTQYF. The CDR3 nucleotides are TGTGCCAGTAGTATAATCGGGACTAGCGGGAGGAATACGCAGTATTTT. Supplemented by reference TRBV19 and TRBJ2-3, the full variable domain reads DGGITQSPKYLFRKEGQNVTLSCEQNLNHDAMYWYRQDPGQGLRLIYYSQIVNDFQKGDIAEGYSVSREKKESFPLTVTSAQKNPTAFYLCASSIIGTSGRNTQYFGPGTRLTVL.

This sequence joins TRBV3-1 (or the pseudogene TRBV3-2) and TRBJ1-1; D not certain. The CDR3 runs 21 residues. V was pared by 1 base and J by 5 bases, with 32 bases between. Germline V lookup: CDR1 LGHDT, CDR2 YNNKEL (reference sequence). The CDR3 DNA is TGTGCCAGCAGCCAAGTAGGGTTCTTTAGCTCCGGAGCCTCCCGTGGGACTGAAGCTTTCTTT. This sequence encodes CASSQVGFFSSGASRGTEAFF.

This chain joins TRBV5-6 and TRBJ1-2; D is unresolved. The V and J ends lost 0 bases and 4 bases respectively, with 10 bases between them. The CDR3 length is 14 residues. Germline lookup yields CDR1 SGHDT and CDR2 YYEEEE. The CDR3 reads CASSLGSFSYGYTF. The CDR3 region has the DNA TGTGCCAGCAGCTTGGGTTCGTTTTCCTATGGCTACACCTTC.

The CDR3, as DNA: TGTGCCAGTTTGGGGGGTCGGACCGGGGAGCTGTTTTTT. This sequence encodes CASLGGRTGELFF. This chain uses TRBV6-5 with TRBJ2-2; maybe TRBD2 (6 bases). The CDR3 is 13 residues long. The V end was cut by 9 bases, the J end by 5 bases, with 13 bases between. Germline loops: CDR1 MNHEY, CDR2 SVGAGI.